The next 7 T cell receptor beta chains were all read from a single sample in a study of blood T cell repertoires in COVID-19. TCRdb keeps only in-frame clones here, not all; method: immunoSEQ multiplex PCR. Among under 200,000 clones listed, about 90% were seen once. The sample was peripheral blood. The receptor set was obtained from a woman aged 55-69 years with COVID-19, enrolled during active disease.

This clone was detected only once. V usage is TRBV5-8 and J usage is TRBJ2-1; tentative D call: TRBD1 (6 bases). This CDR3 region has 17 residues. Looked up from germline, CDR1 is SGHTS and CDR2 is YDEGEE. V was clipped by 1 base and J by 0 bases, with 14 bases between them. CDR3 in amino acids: CASSLSGGLTSYNEQFF. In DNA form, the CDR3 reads TGTGCCAGCAGCTTGAGTGGGGGCCTTACCTCCTACAATGAGCAGTTCTTC.

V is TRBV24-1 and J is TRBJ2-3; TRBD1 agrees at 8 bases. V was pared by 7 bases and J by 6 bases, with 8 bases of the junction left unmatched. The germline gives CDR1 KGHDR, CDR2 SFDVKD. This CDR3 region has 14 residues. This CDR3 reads CATRGDRHHDTQYF. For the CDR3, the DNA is TGTGCCACCAGGGGGGACAGGCATCACGATACGCAGTATTTT.

CDR3 sequence: CATSRPPQGAGNSPLHF. The CDR3 DNA sequence: TGTGCCACCAGCAGGCCTCCGCAGGGGGCGGGAAATTCACCCCTCCACTTT. V gene TRBV15 combines with J gene TRBJ1-6, with 8 bases matching TRBD1. This CDR3 has 17 amino acids. Germline CDR1 and CDR2: LNHNV and YYDKDF (reference sequence). With 3 bases clipped from V and 7 bases from J, the junction kept 11 bases outside the gene matches.

The CDR3 nucleotides are TGTGCCAGTAGGAGGTTCTCCGGGACAGCACATGACAGCACAGATACGCAGTATTTT. It specifies CASRRFSGTAHDSTDTQYF. The chain combines TRBV19 with TRBJ2-3; 7 nucleotides line up with TRBD1. The CDR3 sequence is 19 residues long. The V gene end was trimmed by 6 bases and the J gene end by 0 bases; junction bases not matched to a gene: 18. Germline-derived CDR1 and CDR2 are LNHDA and SQIVND (reference sequence).

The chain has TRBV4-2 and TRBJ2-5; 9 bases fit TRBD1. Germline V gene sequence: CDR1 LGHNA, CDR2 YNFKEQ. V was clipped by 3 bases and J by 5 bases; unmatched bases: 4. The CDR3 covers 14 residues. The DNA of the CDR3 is TGTGCCAGCAGCCACGGGACAGGGTGGGAGACCCAGTACTTC. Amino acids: CASSHGTGWETQYF.

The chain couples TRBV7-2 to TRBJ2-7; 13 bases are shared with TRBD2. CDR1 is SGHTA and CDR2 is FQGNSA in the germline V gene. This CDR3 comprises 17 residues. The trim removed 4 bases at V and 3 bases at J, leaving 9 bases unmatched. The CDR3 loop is CASSSRTSGRMGYEQYF. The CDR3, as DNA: TGTGCCAGCAGCTCTCGGACTAGCGGGAGAATGGGCTACGAGCAGTACTTC. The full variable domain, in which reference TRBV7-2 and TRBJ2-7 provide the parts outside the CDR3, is GAGVSQSPSNKVTEKGKDVELRCDPISGHTALYWYRQSLGQGLEFLIYFQGNSAPDKSGLPSDRFSAERTGGSVSTLTIQRTQQEDSAVYLCASSSRTSGRMGYEQYFGPGTRLTVT.

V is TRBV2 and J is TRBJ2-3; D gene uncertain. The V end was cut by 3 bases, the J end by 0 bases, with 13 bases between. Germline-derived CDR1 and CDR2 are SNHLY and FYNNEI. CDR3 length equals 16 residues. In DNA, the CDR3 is TGTGCCAGCAGTGACCCACTTCTAGGAAGCACAGATACGCAGTATTTT. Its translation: CASSDPLLGSTDTQYF.